The source of this T cell receptor (beta chain) is a study of cytomegalovirus exposure and HLA in healthy donors. Findings and caveats of the study: Presence/absence analyses assumed roughly uniform sequencing depth across donors.

On this clone: What it binds is not known.

This CDR3 contains 13 residues. The germline V gene encodes CDR1 SQVTM and CDR2 ANQGSEA. Germline trimming cut 4 bases from V and 2 bases from J; bases unmatched to any gene: 4. Use of 60 Vbeta and 13 Jbeta primers characterized the PCR. In the original analysis: Approximately 9.9 million shared chains were among the about 80 million unique TCR beta chains that a later analysis counted. Libraries were prepared by immunoSEQ multiplex PCR; TCRdb keeps only in-frame clonotypes and omits some of them. That table supplies the V and J calls and clone size; D and trimming were determined from the DNA. The data contain roughly 140,000 clones, 79% of them seen just once; the ten biggest clones take up about 6.7%.

The chain has TRBV29-1 and TRBJ2-7, with TRBD2 matching 8 bases. The sequence derives from a man aged 50-59 years in good health and CMV-seropositive. Sequencing input: PBMCs. The CDR3 DNA reads as TGCAGCGTTGCCTGGCGGGGGGCCTACGAGCAGTACTTC. The encoded protein is CSVAWRGAYEQYF.